Below, 19 T cell receptor beta chains from the same sample are listed, as sequenced in a study of OX40 agonist ivuxolimab in advanced cancers. Data came from immunoSEQ multiplex PCR; TCRdb stores just in-frame clones and leaves some out. The data contain 65,000 to 75,000 clones, 85% of them seen just once; the ten biggest clones take up roughly 6%. The sequencing used CD4+ or CD8+ T cells sorted from blood, collected in a trial of the OX40 agonist ivuxolimab. Receptor source: an adult with an advanced solid tumor such as melanoma, head and neck, liver or kidney cancer.

The chain's CDR3 is CASRLAGGSLHEQYF. The CDR3 DNA reads as TGTGCCAGCAGGCTAGCGGGGGGAAGTCTCCACGAGCAGTACTTC. The rearrangement joins TRBV2 to TRBJ2-7; the match to TRBD2 covers 11 bases. The CDR3 runs 15 residues. V was clipped by 6 bases and J by 5 bases; unmatched bases: 9. Germline values: CDR1 SNHLY, CDR2 FYNNEI. Using reference TRBV2 and TRBJ2-7 for the parts outside the CDR3, the full variable domain is EPEVTQTPSHQVTQMGQEVILRCVPISNHLYFYWYRQILGQKVEFLVSFYNNEISEKSEIFDDQFSVERPDGSNFTLKIRSTKLEDSAMYFCASRLAGGSLHEQYFGPGTRLTVT.

V usage is TRBV7-2 and J usage is TRBJ2-5; 9 nucleotides line up with TRBD1. Germline values: CDR1 SGHTA, CDR2 FQGNSA. The CDR3 consists of 15 residues. The junction had 6 bases not matched to a gene; V was cut back by 3 bases and J by 4 bases. Written as DNA, the CDR3 is TGTGCCAGCAGCTTCCAGCGGGGACAGGGAGAGACCCAGTACTTC. Amino acid sequence: CASSFQRGQGETQYF.

This clone was detected only once. Sequence at one end of the junction differs from germline and may be a read error. V usage is TRBV7-2 and J usage is TRBJ1-4; D call uncertain. The CDR3 spans 12 residues. Per germline, CDR1 SGHTA and CDR2 FQGNSA. CDR3 sequence reads: CASSVAGEKLFF. CDR3 in DNA: TGTGCCAGCAGCGTAGCTGGAGAAAAACTGTTTTTT.

The V gene is TRBV7-2, the J gene TRBJ1-2; no clear D. The CDR3 consists of 14 residues. V dropped 5 bases and J dropped 2 bases, with 12 bases sitting between them. Per the germline V gene, CDR1 is SGHTA and CDR2 is FQGNSA. CDR3 in amino acids: CASSPGTENYGYTF. The DNA of the CDR3 is TGTGCCAGCAGCCCCGGAACAGAGAACTATGGCTACACCTTC.

The chain combines TRBV5-4 with TRBJ1-6; 10 positions match TRBD1. The CDR3 totals 16 residues. V was clipped by 5 bases and J by 5 bases; unmatched bases: 7. CDR1 and CDR2 (germline): SGHNT, YYREEE (reference sequence). CDR3 nucleotides: TGTGCCAGCAGTTCGGGACAGGGGTCCGATAATTCACCCCTCCACTTT. This encodes CASSSGQGSDNSPLHF.

The chain employs TRBV27 and TRBJ1-4, with TRBD1 identical over 9 bases. CDR3 length equals 16 residues. V was clipped by 5 bases and J by 5 bases; unmatched bases: 9. Germline-derived CDR1 and CDR2 are MNHEY and SMNVEV (reference sequence). CDR3: CASSRGTGSTNEKLFF. In DNA, the CDR3 is TGTGCCAGCAGTCGAGGGACAGGGTCTACGAATGAAAAACTGTTTTTT.

This chain connects TRBV6-5 to TRBJ2-7; maybe TRBD1 (5 bases). This CDR3 region has 13 residues. V was pared by 6 bases and J by 0 bases, with 9 bases between. Per the germline V gene, CDR1 is MNHEY and CDR2 is SVGAGI. CDR3 coding DNA: TGTGCCAGCAGAAAAGGGGACTCCTACGAGCAGTACTTC. Translated, it gives CASRKGDSYEQYF.

A few counts support this clone. This rearrangement joins TRBV28 to TRBJ1-2; weak D call: TRBD1 (5 bases). The CDR3 contains 12 residues. V lost 3 bases to trimming and J lost 8 bases, with 10 bases between them. Per the germline V gene, CDR1 is MDHEN and CDR2 is SYDVKM. The CDR3 loop reads CASSLGGFGYTF. As DNA, the CDR3 is TGTGCCAGCAGTTTGGGGGGATTCGGCTACACCTTC.

The chain is built from TRBV7-9 and TRBJ1-3; 8 bases match TRBD1. CDR3 length equals 14 residues. The germline CDR1 and CDR2 sequences are SEHNR and FQNEAQ (reference sequence). The V segment lost 4 bases and the J segment 4 bases; nucleotides outside the gene matches: 3. The CDR3 is CASSSRTGGNTIYF. Written as DNA, the CDR3 is TGTGCCAGCAGCTCCCGGACAGGGGGAAACACCATATATTTT.

The V gene is TRBV7-8, the J gene TRBJ2-6; D gene ambiguous. This CDR3 is built from 18 residues. CDR1 is SGHVS and CDR2 is FQNEAQ in the germline V gene. Trimming removed 1 base at V and 1 base at J, with 14 bases between. CDR3 region: CASSLVGSGFSGANVLTF. The DNA for the CDR3 is TGTGCCAGCAGCTTAGTGGGCAGTGGGTTTTCTGGGGCCAACGTCCTGACTTTC.

The sample holds one count of this clone. The chain has TRBV11-3 and TRBJ2-5; possible D gene TRBD2, 5 bases. Gene TRBJ2-7 matches the end of the DNA better, so the J call may be wrong. Per germline, CDR1 SGHNT and CDR2 YENEEA. The CDR3 covers 14 residues. In DNA form, the CDR3 reads TGTGCCAGCAGCTTTGGACTTAGCTCCTACGAGCAGTACTTC. This gives the protein CASSFGLSSYEQYF.

The V and J genes are TRBV27 and TRBJ2-5; weak D call: TRBD2 (5 bases). The CDR3 loop spans 13 amino acids. Germline V CDR1 and CDR2: MNHEY, SMNVEV (reference sequence). V was shortened by 6 bases and J by 1 base, with 9 bases between the two germline ends. The CDR3, as DNA: TGTGCCAGCAGGTTGCGGGTCCAAGAGACCCAGTACTTC. Its protein is CASRLRVQETQYF.

For this clone: This CDR3 is also generated by other DNA sequences in the sample. V is TRBV19 and J is TRBJ2-7; 13 bases line up with TRBD2. The CDR3 consists of 17 residues. The junction had 7 bases not matched to a gene; V was cut back by 3 bases and J by 2 bases. Germline CDR1 and CDR2: LNHDA and SQIVND (reference sequence). CDR3 sequence: CASSMGRTSGSPYEQYF. CDR3 nucleotides: TGTGCCAGTAGTATGGGGAGGACTAGCGGGAGTCCCTACGAGCAGTACTTC.

This clone was counted a few times. The same CDR3 arises from other DNA sequences in this sample as well. This sequence joins TRBV5-1 and TRBJ1-1, with 8 nucleotides matching TRBD1. The J segment lost 0 bases and the V segment lost 3 bases, leaving 4 bases of the junction unmatched. The CDR3 contains 15 residues. The germline gives CDR1 SGHRS, CDR2 YFSETQ. The CDR3 coding sequence is TGCGCCAGCAGCTGGGGACAGGCAGTGAACACTGAAGCTTTCTTT. It translates to CASSWGQAVNTEAFF.

This clone was seen a few times. The chain has TRBV5-4 and TRBJ2-1, with TRBD2 matching 12 bases. CDR3 length: 15 residues. The germline CDR1 and CDR2 sequences are SGHNT and YYREEE (reference sequence). Unmatched junction bases numbered 4, after V lost 5 bases and J lost 4 bases. The CDR3 loop reads CASSYGLAGYNEQFF. The CDR3 nucleotides are TGTGCCAGCAGTTATGGACTAGCGGGGTACAATGAGCAGTTCTTC.

This clone was counted between two and nine times. The sample holds other DNA sequences that translate to the same CDR3. The chain uses TRBV4-3 and TRBJ2-1; 10 bases are a match to TRBD2. The CDR3 extends over 18 amino acids. Trimming at V came to 0 bases and at J to 0 bases, leaving 5 bases not matched to a gene. In germline, CDR1 is LGHNA, CDR2 YSLEER. This CDR3 is CASSQDLAGGVSYNEQFF. The CDR3 DNA follows: TGCGCCAGCAGCCAAGACTTAGCGGGAGGAGTCTCCTACAATGAGCAGTTCTTC.

This clone was observed a single time. V and J are TRBV19 and TRBJ2-7, with D possibly being TRBD1 or TRBD2 (5 bases each). Germline loops: CDR1 LNHDA, CDR2 SQIVND (reference sequence). The V end was cut by 1 base, the J end by 7 bases, with 14 bases between. The CDR3 covers 14 residues. The chain's CDR3 is CASSIAGAQREQYF. The CDR3 DNA reads as TGTGCCAGTAGTATAGCCGGGGCCCAACGGGAGCAGTACTTC.

V is TRBV5-1 and J is TRBJ1-4; 7 positions match TRBD1. The V gene end was trimmed by 5 bases and the J gene end by 14 bases; junction bases not matched to a gene: 9. The CDR3 length is 12 residues. Germline loops: CDR1 SGHRS, CDR2 YFSETQ. The DNA of the CDR3 is TGCGCCAGCAGTCCTGACAGGGTAGTGCTGTTTTTT. Translation: CASSPDRVVLFF.

The J gene is TRBJ1-2, the V gene TRBV28, with D perhaps TRBD1 (6 bases). Germline V gene data show CDR1 as MDHEN and CDR2 as SYDVKM. Between the trimmed V and J ends, which lost 8 bases and 3 bases, there was a span of 13 bases. This CDR3 region has 13 residues. CDR3 coding DNA: TGTGCCAGCCATCCCGGGACATACTATGGCTACACCTTC. Protein sequence: CASHPGTYYGYTF.